This is a list of T cell receptor beta chains from one sample in a study of blood T cell repertoires in COVID-19. Measured with immunoSEQ multiplex PCR; TCRdb has only the in-frame clones, and not every one. The sample carries about 100,000 clones, around nine tenths recorded once. The sequenced sample was peripheral blood. The receptors derive from a human donor in a cohort sampled during active COVID-19. CDR3s include the opening cysteine and the closing phenylalanine or tryptophan. Fields, in order: V gene, J gene, D gene, CDR3 protein. A D gene is named only where the DNA matches it firmly.

V: TRBV7-9; J: TRBJ2-3; D: NA; CDR3: CAGRGSGTDTQYF
V: TRBV6-5; J: TRBJ2-1; D: NA; CDR3: CASRSGYNEQFF
V: TRBV29-1; J: TRBJ2-7; D: TRBD1; CDR3: CSVWTGDNFYEQYF
V: TRBV28; J: TRBJ1-2; D: NA; CDR3: CASFARGYGYTF
V: TRBV19; J: TRBJ2-1; D: NA; CDR3: CASTPKATAAISSYNEQFF
V: TRBV28; J: TRBJ1-3; D: TRBD1; CDR3: CASSFPFWRGQDSGNTIYF
V: TRBV2; J: TRBJ2-5; D: TRBD1; CDR3: CADRDRAYQETQYF
V: TRBV20-1; J: TRBJ1-1; D: TRBD1; CDR3: CSARGQGGAFF
V: TRBV28; J: TRBJ1-6; D: NA; CDR3: CASSLGGVSSPLHF
V: TRBV5-1; J: TRBJ2-1; D: TRBD2; CDR3: CASSLGLAGVLGEQFF
V: TRBV29-1; J: TRBJ2-7; D: TRBD1; CDR3: CSVDLGQGSYEQYF
V: TRBV7-9; J: TRBJ2-2; D: NA; CDR3: CASSPKMRLAGELFF
V: TRBV18; J: TRBJ1-5; D: NA; CDR3: CASSPPGKRSNQPQHF
V: TRBV27; J: TRBJ2-1; D: TRBD1; CDR3: CASSGGRTGHYNEQFF
V: TRBV6-6; J: TRBJ2-7; D: TRBD2; CDR3: CASSLAGGEQYF
V: TRBV10-3; J: TRBJ2-7; D: NA; CDR3: CAISPSSEQYF
V: TRBV5-1; J: TRBJ2-7; D: NA; CDR3: CASSPSRDSSYEQYF
V: TRBV7-9; J: TRBJ2-2; D: NA; CDR3: CASSLGQGNTGELFF
V: TRBV6-5; J: TRBJ2-3; D: TRBD2; CDR3: CASRLAGASTDTQYF
V: TRBV4-3; J: TRBJ1-3; D: NA; CDR3: CASSQDYGTIYF
V: TRBV25-1; J: TRBJ2-6; D: NA; CDR3: CASSPRLGISSGANVLTF
V: TRBV7-9; J: TRBJ2-1; D: TRBD2; CDR3: CASSSSGRVYNEQFF
V: TRBV18; J: TRBJ1-2; D: TRBD1; CDR3: CASSPEGTGKPKAYGYTF
V: TRBV4-1; J: TRBJ2-2; D: TRBD1; CDR3: CASSPRTGTNTGELFF
V: TRBV4-1; J: TRBJ1-2; D: NA; CDR3: CASSQERTQHGYTF
V: TRBV5-1; J: TRBJ1-4; D: TRBD1; CDR3: CASSLQGRGDEKLFF
V: TRBV7-2; J: TRBJ1-5; D: NA; CDR3: CASSLQGTQPQHF
V: TRBV7-2; J: TRBJ1-6; D: NA; CDR3: CASSLGHLHNSPLHF
V: TRBV5-1; J: TRBJ2-7; D: NA; CDR3: CASSLLGSNEQYF
V: TRBV6-5; J: TRBJ2-7; D: TRBD2; CDR3: CASRGLAGFSYEQYF
V: TRBV6-1; J: TRBJ2-1; D: NA; CDR3: CASSEWGDDLADEQFF
V: TRBV12-5; J: TRBJ1-4; D: TRBD1; CDR3: CASGPGQGLINEKLFF
V: TRBV5-1; J: TRBJ2-7; D: TRBD1; CDR3: CASSWAPGQGSYEQYF
V: TRBV9; J: TRBJ2-5; D: TRBD2; CDR3: CASSREGRETQYF
V: TRBV25-1; J: TRBJ2-3; D: TRBD1; CDR3: CASSPMGQGTDTQYF
V: TRBV7-9; J: TRBJ2-7; D: NA; CDR3: CASSLGAQLSYEQYF
V: TRBV18; J: TRBJ2-1; D: TRBD1; CDR3: CASSRDRATYNEQFF
V: TRBV18; J: TRBJ2-5; D: TRBD2; CDR3: CASSPTLAGGIQETQYF
V: TRBV3-1/TRBV3-2; J: TRBJ2-2; D: TRBD2; CDR3: CASSQAPSGVAGELFF
V: TRBV28; J: TRBJ2-5; D: NA; CDR3: CASSNVFKEETQYF
V: TRBV6-5; J: TRBJ2-7; D: TRBD1; CDR3: CASSYSTGVEQYF
V: TRBV7-2; J: TRBJ1-4; D: TRBD1; CDR3: CASSLRDRGGEKLFF
V: TRBV11-1; J: TRBJ1-1; D: TRBD1; CDR3: CASSPPTGMGTEAFF
V: TRBV4-1; J: TRBJ2-3; D: NA; CDR3: CASSQNPSITDTQYF
V: TRBV6-1; J: TRBJ2-6; D: NA; CDR3: CASSEAQFSGANVLTF
V: TRBV7-2; J: TRBJ1-2; D: TRBD1; CDR3: CASSGSGGNYGYTF
V: TRBV2; J: TRBJ2-7; D: NA; CDR3: CASTDGGNGYEQYF
V: TRBV4-1; J: TRBJ2-3; D: TRBD2; CDR3: CASSQGGSGRIDTQYF
V: TRBV18; J: TRBJ2-7; D: TRBD2; CDR3: CASSPITSGSYEQYF
V: TRBV7-9; J: TRBJ2-2; D: TRBD2; CDR3: CASSLRREGTGELFF